These 13 T cell receptor beta chains were sequenced from one sample in a study of cytomegalovirus exposure and HLA in healthy donors. Primers included in the PCR were 60 Vbeta and 13 Jbeta primers. TCRdb's copy holds only in-frame clones and misses some; the assay was immunoSEQ multiplex PCR. The sample includes about 150,000 clones, over 75% of them seen just once. Sequencing was performed on PBMCs. The receptors derive from a woman in her forties or fifties in good health and CMV-seropositive.

This rearrangement joins TRBV7-9 to TRBJ1-1; D is undetermined. Per the germline V gene, CDR1 is SEHNR and CDR2 is FQNEAQ (reference sequence). With 3 bases removed from V and 7 bases from J, the gap between germline ends came to 9 bases. This CDR3 is 12 amino acids long. As DNA, the CDR3 is TGTGCCAGCAGCTTGCTCGCGGTTGAAGCTTTCTTT. Protein sequence: CASSLLAVEAFF.

The rearrangement links TRBV5-5 to TRBJ2-3, with D possibly TRBD1 on 5 matching bases. Germline V gene sequence: CDR1 SGHKS, CDR2 YYEKEE (reference sequence). The germline V and J ends were trimmed by 1 base and 11 bases, with 11 bases remaining between them. The CDR3 contains 12 residues. CDR3 nucleotides: TGTGCCAGCAGCTTGCAGGGTTTGGGGCAGTATTTT. Protein: CASSLQGLGQYF. Full variable domain (remainder filled in from reference TRBV5-5 and TRBJ2-3): DAGVTQSPTHLIKTRGQQVTLRCSPISGHKSVSWYQQVLGQGPQFIFQYYEKEERGRGNFPDRFSARQFPNYSSELNVNALLLGDSALYLCASSLQGLGQYFGPGTRLTVL.

The V and J genes are TRBV27 and TRBJ2-7, with a tentative D call TRBD1 (6 bases). The length of the CDR3 is 13 residues. CDR1 is MNHEY and CDR2 is SMNVEV in the germline V gene (reference sequence). V lost 4 bases and J 4 bases, leaving 11 bases between the germline ends. The CDR3 loop reads CASSYGQFYEQYF. For the CDR3, the DNA is TGTGCCAGCAGTTACGGACAGTTTTACGAGCAGTACTTC.

The rearrangement links TRBV29-1 to TRBJ1-3; 7 bases line up with TRBD1. Germline V gene data show CDR1 as SQVTM and CDR2 as ANQGSEA. The CDR3 contains 14 residues. V trimming: 5 bases; J trimming: 3 bases; junction bases outside the gene matches: 7. The CDR3 coding sequence is TGCAGCGTTAATCTTAGGGGGCTTGGAAACACCATATATTTT. Residues: CSVNLRGLGNTIYF.

Worth noting for this clone: This same CDR3 is encoded by further DNA sequences in the sample. This chain links TRBV6-6 with TRBJ2-3, with 7 nucleotides matching TRBD2. The CDR3 length is 16 residues. Germline V CDR1 and CDR2: MNHNY, SVGAGI (reference sequence). V shed 2 bases and J 3 bases; nucleotides not matched to a gene: 8. The CDR3 bases are TGTGCCAGCAGTTACGGTGGGAGGGCCTATACAGATACGCAGTATTTT. Amino acid sequence: CASSYGGRAYTDTQYF.

The genes are TRBV28 and TRBJ1-1, with unresolved D. Germline values: CDR1 MDHEN, CDR2 SYDVKM. The CDR3 has 12 residues. Trimming shortened V by 9 bases and J by 0 bases, and 8 bases separated the two germline ends. The CDR3 loop is CASLEMNTEAFF. The CDR3 nucleotides are TGTGCCAGTTTGGAGATGAACACTGAAGCTTTCTTT.

V and J are TRBV4-2 and TRBJ2-1; 10 nucleotides agree with TRBD2. Germline V gene lookup returns CDR1 LGHNA and CDR2 YNFKEQ. V lost 1 base and J lost 3; bases outside the gene matches: 6. This CDR3 is built from 17 residues. CDR3 in amino acids: CASSQVSGGKDYNEQFF. The CDR3 bases are TGTGCCAGCAGCCAAGTTAGCGGGGGGAAAGACTACAATGAGCAGTTCTTC.

In its sample, this clone was seen a few times. V is TRBV29-1 and J is TRBJ1-2; 8 positions match TRBD1. Germline lookup yields CDR1 SQVTM and CDR2 ANQGSEA. This CDR3 contains 11 residues. V shed 4 bases, J shed 8 bases, and the junction held 3 bases outside the gene matches. CDR3 sequence reads: CSVAGGKGYTF. CDR3 in DNA: TGCAGCGTTGCAGGGGGCAAGGGCTACACCTTC.

The chain uses TRBV9 and TRBJ1-2, with TRBD1 matching 9 bases. The CDR3 totals 16 residues. Germline V gene data show CDR1 as SGDLS and CDR2 as YYNGEE. V lost 3 bases to trimming and J lost 4 bases; unmatched junction nucleotides: 10. The CDR3 loop reads CASSAHPTGGPYGYTF. Written as DNA, the CDR3 is TGTGCCAGCAGCGCGCACCCTACAGGGGGCCCCTATGGCTACACCTTC.

The rearrangement joins TRBV7-9 to TRBJ1-3, with 7 nucleotides matching TRBD1. J gave up 11 bases and V 4 bases, and 17 bases lay outside the gene matches. The germline V gene encodes CDR1 SEHNR and CDR2 FQNEAQ (reference sequence). The CDR3 spans 16 residues. The CDR3 bases are TGTGCCAGCAGCTCCCCAGTACCGGGACAGTCTCACGCCATATATTTT. Its protein is CASSSPVPGQSHAIYF.

CDR3 amino acids: CASSDLVPGNEQYF. The CDR3 DNA reads TGTGCCAGCAGTGACCTCGTGCCAGGGAACGAGCAGTACTTC. The V call is TRBV6-1, the J call TRBJ2-7, with a possible D match to TRBD1 (5 bases). Germline V gives CDR1 MNHNS, CDR2 SASEGT. This CDR3 has 14 amino acids. V shed 3 bases and J shed 5 bases, with 14 bases lying between them.

The chain joins TRBV2 to TRBJ2-7, with 9 bases matching TRBD2. There are 17 residues in the CDR3. V was clipped by 4 bases and J by 0 bases; unmatched bases: 10. Germline V gene sequence: CDR1 SNHLY, CDR2 FYNNEI. The chain's CDR3 is CASSGIAGAAVSYEQYF. The CDR3 region has the DNA TGTGCCAGCAGTGGTATAGCGGGGGCCGCTGTCTCCTACGAGCAGTACTTC.

The chain uses TRBV2 and TRBJ2-2, with TRBD2 as a possible D gene (6 bases). The CDR3 contains 15 residues. V was cut by 8 bases and J by 5 bases, with 18 bases left in between. Germline CDR1 reads SNHLY; CDR2 reads FYNNEI. The CDR3 protein is CASVSFAGRTGELFF. Here the CDR3 DNA reads TGTGCCAGCGTAAGTTTCGCGGGAAGGACCGGGGAGCTGTTTTTT.